This TCR beta chain was documented in a study of human T cells and chemical hapten exposure. Germline V gene data show CDR1 as LGHNA and CDR2 as YNFKEQ. Unmatched junction bases numbered 8, after V lost 1 base and J lost 7 bases. This CDR3 comprises 16 residues. TCRdb re-called the RACE reads with MiXCR, one entry per CDR3 protein. The table lists approximately 96,000 distinct CDR3 sequences, about 9% of them singletons, with 2% to 2.5% in the top ten. The time point was: patch test 2, 6 weeks after DPC sensitization. Treatment described: therapeutic diphenylcyclopropenone sensitization with weekly scalp DPC. Blood draws came before every patch-test application.

This chain uses TRBV4-2 with TRBJ1-4; 8 bases agree with TRBD1. This specimen consisted of whole blood, obtained in connection with sensitization to the hapten diphenylcyclopropenone (DPC). The TCR sequence derives from a middle-aged woman with alopecia areata. Some clones in this sample may be carry-over from other donors' samples. This chain's CDR3 is CASSQATNRGIEKLFF. The CDR3 DNA sequence: TGTGCCAGCAGCCAAGCTACTAACAGGGGGATTGAAAAACTGTTTTTT.